This record looks at one TCR beta chain sequence and its context. In the PCR, 60 Vbeta and 13 Jbeta primers were used. TCRdb keeps only in-frame clones here, not all; method: immunoSEQ multiplex PCR. The table records over 150,000 clones, over 70% of them present only once. This sample was included in a study of cytomegalovirus exposure and HLA in healthy donors. CDR3 size: 15 residues. Germline assignment: CDR1 SGHVS and CDR2 FQNEAQ. This receptor was obtained from a male donor in good health and CMV-seropositive. V and J are TRBV7-8 and TRBJ2-5, with D tentatively TRBD2 (7 bases). TRBJ2-7 explains the end of the DNA better; the J call may be wrong. Sequencing was carried out using PBMCs. CDR3 DNA: TGTGCCAGCAGCTTGGGGGGAGGGGGAGCTTACGAGCAGTACTTC. Amino acids: CASSLGGGGAYEQYF.